The 3 T cell receptor beta chains in this list originate from one sample, sequenced in a study of blood T cell repertoires in COVID-19. This table comes from immunoSEQ multiplex PCR, and its TCRdb copy is limited to in-frame clones, with some not included. The sample lists 200,000 to 250,000 clones, roughly 87% occurring once. Sample: PBMCs or T cells enriched from blood (not recorded which). These receptors all stem from a woman aged 25 to 39 with acute COVID-19.

CDR3 residues: CASSDSKGQAYNEQFF. CDR3 bases: TGTGCCAGCAGTGACTCGAAGGGACAGGCCTACAATGAGCAGTTCTTC. This sequence joins TRBV6-4 and TRBJ2-1, with 8 bases fitting TRBD1. Germline V gene sequence: CDR1 MRHNA, CDR2 SNTAGT. V lost 0 bases and J lost 2; bases outside the gene matches: 3. This CDR3 region has 16 residues.

The chain joins TRBV30 to TRBJ2-1; 7 nucleotides agree with TRBD1. Germline V gene sequence: CDR1 GTSNPN, CDR2 SVGIG (reference sequence). This CDR3 spans 15 amino acids. V was pared by 4 bases and J by 6 bases, with 12 bases of the junction left unmatched. The CDR3: CAWIRKGTVGNEQFF. CDR3 DNA sequence: TGTGCCTGGATTCGAAAGGGGACAGTTGGCAATGAGCAGTTCTTC. The whole variable domain, remainder taken from reference TRBV30 and TRBJ2-1, is SQTIHQWPATLVQPVGSPLSLECTVEGTSNPNLYWYRQAAGRGLQLLFYSVGIGQISSEVPQNLSASRPQDRQFILSSKKLLLSDSGFYLCAWIRKGTVGNEQFFGPGTRLTVL.

CDR3 protein: CASSLGKYSSGGAKEQYF. As DNA, the CDR3 is TGTGCCAGCAGCTTAGGGAAATACTCTAGCGGGGGGGCGAAAGAGCAGTACTTC. The chain joins TRBV11-3 to TRBJ2-7, with TRBD2 identical over 12 bases. The CDR3 is made up of 18 amino acids. The J segment lost 7 bases and the V segment lost 1 base, leaving 14 bases of the junction unmatched. Germline V gives CDR1 SGHNT, CDR2 YENEEA.